Shown below are 27 T cell receptor beta chains from a single sample sequenced in a study of CD8+CD57+ T cells in acquired aplastic anemia. Genomic DNA was employed as the template in profiling TCR beta VDJ and CDR3. MiXCR, applied by TCRdb to the reads, yields one record per CDR3 protein. The sample holds about 81,000 distinct CDR3 sequences; under 50% are singletons and the top ten take over 50%. The sequencing sample was made of sorted CD4+, CD8+, or CD8+CD57+ T cells (not recorded which) from PBMCs. The receptors shown here come from a human donor in good health, serving as a control.

The chain uses TRBV4-1 and TRBJ2-7, with 9 bases that match TRBD1. This CDR3 has 14 amino acids. The J segment lost 4 bases and the V segment lost 3 bases, leaving 4 bases of the junction unmatched. Germline V lookup: CDR1 MGHRA, CDR2 YSYEKL. The CDR3 is CASSHGTGLYEQYF. CDR3 coding DNA: TGCGCCAGCAGCCATGGGACAGGGCTGTACGAGCAGTACTTC.

This chain joins TRBV7-8 and TRBJ2-3; D remains ambiguous. CDR1 is SGHVS, CDR2 FQNEAQ, per germline. The V and J ends lost 3 bases and 1 base respectively, with 5 bases between them. The CDR3 sequence is 13 residues long. CDR3 residues: CASSFGRTDTQYF. The CDR3 DNA follows: TGTGCCAGCAGCTTTGGGCGCACAGATACGCAGTATTTT.

The rearrangement uses TRBV6-1 and TRBJ2-3, with 7 bases lining up with TRBD1. V gave up 8 bases and J gave up 7 bases; unmatched junction bases: 3. Per germline, CDR1 MNHNS and CDR2 SASEGT. The CDR3 runs to 11 residues. The CDR3 sequence: CASFRGHTQYF. The CDR3 bases are TGTGCCAGCTTTAGGGGGCATACGCAGTATTTT.

In nucleotides, the CDR3 is TGTGCCAGCAGTCACAGGGATTCACCCCTCCACTTT. This codes for CASSHRDSPLHF. The chain is built from TRBV2 and TRBJ1-6; D perhaps matches TRBD1 (6 bases). From germline, CDR1 is SNHLY and CDR2 FYNNEI. The length of the CDR3 is 12 residues. Trimming stripped 5 bases from V and 8 bases from J, with 7 bases between.

The J gene is TRBJ2-3, the V gene TRBV24-1, with D uncertain. Trimming left V 2 bases short and J 1 base short, with 9 bases between. The CDR3 consists of 15 residues. Per germline, CDR1 KGHDR and CDR2 SFDVKD. The chain's CDR3 is CATSDSRRGTDTQYF. The CDR3, as DNA: TGTGCCACCAGTGATTCGAGACGGGGCACAGATACGCAGTATTTT.

The gene calls are TRBV6-1 and TRBJ1-4; perhaps TRBD1 as D (5 bases). Trimming removed 6 bases from V and 5 bases from J, with 7 bases in between. Germline V gene lookup returns CDR1 MNHNS and CDR2 SASEGT. The CDR3 extends over 12 amino acids. The CDR3: CASRQGNEKLFF. The DNA for the CDR3 is TGTGCCAGCAGGCAGGGAAATGAAAAACTGTTTTTT.

CDR3 in DNA: TGTGCCAGCAGCTATACCGGGACCCAATATGTGGGGGCCAACGTCCTGACTTTC. Translation: CASSYTGTQYVGANVLTF. The genes are TRBV3-1 and TRBJ2-6, with D perhaps TRBD1 or TRBD2 (5 bases each). The CDR3 extends over 18 amino acids. Trimming pared 5 bases from V and 4 bases from J, leaving 21 bases between. From germline, CDR1 is LGHDT and CDR2 YNNKEL (reference sequence). Using reference TRBV3-1 and TRBJ2-6 for the parts outside the CDR3, the full variable domain is DTAVSQTPKYLVTQMGNDKSIKCEQNLGHDTMYWYKQDSKKFLKIMFSYNNKELIINETVPNRFSPKSPDKAHLNLHINSLELGDSAVYFCASSYTGTQYVGANVLTFGAGSRLTVL.

This clonotype was detected ten times or more. This chain joins TRBV2 and TRBJ2-1, with a tentative D call TRBD1 (5 bases). The CDR3 contains 13 residues. Germline assignment: CDR1 SNHLY and CDR2 FYNNEI. V lost 3 bases to trimming and J lost 7 bases, with 10 bases between them. CDR3: CASSDSNRNEQFF. CDR3 sequence (DNA): TGTGCCAGCAGTGATTCGAACAGGAATGAGCAGTTCTTC.

The CDR3 loop reads CATSDLDSNQPQHF. The CDR3 bases are TGTGCCACCAGTGACCTGGACAGCAATCAGCCCCAGCATTTT. The gene calls are TRBV24-1 and TRBJ1-5; the D is unclear. The germline V gene has CDR1 KGHDR and CDR2 SFDVKD. The V and J ends lost 4 bases and 1 base respectively, with 7 bases between them. The CDR3 is 14 residues long.

As concerns this clonotype: One junction end does not reproduce the germline sequence, and a read error may be involved. In DNA, the CDR3 is TGTGCCAGCGGTTTTACGGGTGATCAGCCCCAGCATTTT. This translates into CASGFTGDQPQHF. This chain uses TRBV12-3 or TRBV12-4 with TRBJ1-5; D remains unclear. The CDR3 extends over 13 amino acids.

In this sample, this clonotype turned up many times. The V gene is TRBV11-1, the J gene TRBJ2-6, with 9 bases identical to TRBD1. CDR3 length: 17 amino acids. Losses at the gene ends were 3 bases for V and 0 bases for J; bases not matched to a gene: 3. Germline loops: CDR1 SGHAT, CDR2 FQDESV (reference sequence). This CDR3 reads CASSLGTGSSGANVLTF. The CDR3 DNA is TGTGCCAGCAGCTTGGGGACAGGGAGCTCTGGGGCCAACGTCCTGACTTTC. The full variable domain, its missing parts supplied by reference TRBV11-1 and TRBJ2-6, is EAEVAQSPRYKITEKSQAVAFWCDPISGHATLYWYRQILGQGPELLVQFQDESVVDDSQLPKDRFSAERLKGVDSTLKIQPAELGDSAMYLCASSLGTGSSGANVLTFGAGSRLTVL.

V usage is TRBV24-1 and J usage is TRBJ2-3; TRBD2 matches 14 bases. This CDR3 comprises 16 residues. CDR1 is KGHDR, CDR2 SFDVKD, per germline. V lost 3 bases to trimming and J lost 6 bases; unmatched junction nucleotides: 4. The CDR3 loop is CATSDPGLAGVDTQYF. As DNA, the CDR3 is TGTGCCACCAGTGATCCGGGACTAGCGGGAGTCGATACGCAGTATTTT.

The chain links TRBV2 to TRBJ1-2, with 8 bases identical to TRBD1. Unmatched junction bases numbered 1, after V lost 6 bases and J lost 4 bases. The germline CDR1 and CDR2 sequences are SNHLY and FYNNEI. This CDR3 comprises 12 residues. Here the CDR3 DNA reads TGTGCCAGCAGGGACAGGGTCTATGGCTACACCTTC. It codes for CASRDRVYGYTF. The entire variable domain, with the rest obtained from reference TRBV2 and TRBJ1-2, is as follows: EPEVTQTPSHQVTQMGQEVILRCVPISNHLYFYWYRQILGQKVEFLVSFYNNEISEKSEIFDDQFSVERPDGSNFTLKIRSTKLEDSAMYFCASRDRVYGYTFGSGTRLTVV.

This clonotype came up once. The chain couples TRBV14 to TRBJ1-6, with D possibly being TRBD1 (5 bases). CDR3 length equals 15 residues. V gave up 4 bases and J gave up 8 bases, with 15 bases separating them. Germline CDR1 is SGHDN and CDR2 is FVKESK. This CDR3 is CASSPTGRGDSPLHF. The CDR3 DNA follows: TGTGCCAGCAGCCCCACGGGCCGGGGGGATTCACCCCTCCACTTT.

This clonotype appeared a few times. The rearrangement links TRBV27 to TRBJ2-3; TRBD2 matches 8 bases. The CDR3 covers 15 residues. V shed 3 bases, J shed 0 bases, and the junction held 2 bases outside the gene matches. CDR1 MNHEY and CDR2 SMNVEV come from the germline V gene (reference sequence). CDR3 nucleotide sequence: TGTGCCAGCAGTTTGTTAGCGGGGAGCACAGATACGCAGTATTTT. It translates to CASSLLAGSTDTQYF.

A note on this clonotype: A single base separates this from a much larger clone, so it may be a read error. V gene TRBV9 combines with J gene TRBJ1-3, with no clear D. The germline V gene has CDR1 SGDLS and CDR2 YYNGEE. This CDR3 contains 13 residues. CDR3 DNA sequence: TGTGCCAGCAGCGTAGGGTCTGGAGACACCATATATTTT. Encoded protein: CASSVGSGDTIYF. Full variable domain (rest looked up from reference TRBV9 and TRBJ1-3): DSGVTQTPKHLITATGQRVTLRCSPRSGDLSVYWYQQSLDQGLQFLIQYYNGEERAKGNILERFSAQQFPDLHSELNLSSLELGDSALYFCASSVGSGDTIYFGEGSWLTVV.

This clonotype was seen only a few times. The V gene is TRBV11-3, the J gene TRBJ1-3; D gene uncertain. The ends were cut back, 7 bases at V and 0 bases at J, with 16 bases in the middle. The germline gives CDR1 SGHNT, CDR2 YENEEA. The CDR3 has 16 amino acids. CDR3 sequence: CASTALVGSSGNTIYF. In DNA, the CDR3 is TGTGCCAGCACCGCCCTCGTAGGGTCCTCTGGAAACACCATATATTTT.

Concerning this clonotype itself: It may be a read error: a sequence one base away is much more abundant. The genes are TRBV13 and TRBJ1-2, with D perhaps matching TRBD1 (5 bases). The germline V gene encodes CDR1 PRHDT and CDR2 FYEKMQ (reference sequence). Trimming cost V 5 bases and J 13 bases, with 17 bases left between them. The CDR3 covers 12 residues. The CDR3 DNA sequence: TGTGCCAGCAGCGGTCCCGAGGGGAAAACCACCTTC. Translation gives CASSGPEGKTTF.

In this sample, this clonotype turned up a few times. This may be a read error: a much more frequent sequence differs by one nucleotide. The chain has TRBV19 and TRBJ1-1, with 7 bases fitting TRBD1. Germline CDR1 is LNHDA and CDR2 is SQIVND (reference sequence). The V gene end was trimmed by 7 bases and the J gene end by 10 bases; junction bases not matched to a gene: 12. The length of the CDR3 is 13 residues. The CDR3: CASTVGTANGAFF. CDR3 nucleotides: TGTGCCAGTACCGTGGGGACAGCTAATGGAGCTTTCTTT.

In its sample, this clonotype was seen a few times. J is TRBJ1-1 and V is TRBV30; 9 bases are a match to TRBD1. V was clipped by 5 bases and J by 4 bases; unmatched bases: 8. Germline V gene data show CDR1 as GTSNPN and CDR2 as SVGIG (reference sequence). CDR3 size: 14 residues. The CDR3 here is CAWGTGTGFTEAFF. CDR3 DNA: TGTGCCTGGGGAACCGGGACAGGGTTCACTGAAGCTTTCTTT.

This clonotype was seen a handful of times. V gene TRBV7-9 combines with J gene TRBJ1-2; TRBD1 aligns across 7 bases. The V and J ends lost 6 bases and 5 bases, in that order; junction bases with no gene match: 6. CDR1 SEHNR and CDR2 FQNEAQ come from the germline V gene (reference sequence). This CDR3 has 13 residues. DNA of the CDR3: TGTGCCAGCAGAACCGGGACAGCTTATGGCTACACCTTC. This gives the protein CASRTGTAYGYTF.

This clonotype was counted at least ten times. The rearrangement joins TRBV5-1 to TRBJ1-1; perhaps TRBD1 as D (5 bases). This CDR3 has 15 amino acids. The V and J ends lost 6 bases and 2 bases respectively, with 17 bases between them. Germline CDR1 SGHRS, CDR2 YFSETQ. The CDR3 region has the DNA TGCGCCAGCACCCCCCGCAGCCAGGGAAACACTGAAGCTTTCTTT. Its protein is CASTPRSQGNTEAFF. Supplemented by reference TRBV5-1 and TRBJ1-1, the full variable domain reads KAGVTQTPRYLIKTRGQQVTLSCSPISGHRSVSWYQQTPGQGLQFLFEYFSETQRNKGNFPGRFSGRQFSNSRSEMNVSTLELGDSALYLCASTPRSQGNTEAFFGQGTRLTVV.

This clonotype was detected ten times or more. This chain connects TRBV20-1 to TRBJ2-3, with 8 bases identical to TRBD2. Germline-derived CDR1 and CDR2 are DFQATT and SNEGSKA (reference sequence). The CDR3 contains 13 residues. V lost 5 bases to trimming and J lost 5 bases; unmatched junction nucleotides: 6. In DNA form, the CDR3 reads TGCAGTGCTCAAGCGGGGGCAGGAGATACGCAGTATTTT. This sequence encodes CSAQAGAGDTQYF.

Ten or more counts support this clonotype. The gene calls are TRBV6-1 and TRBJ2-7, with 9 bases lining up with TRBD1. The germline gives CDR1 MNHNS, CDR2 SASEGT. The CDR3 totals 15 residues. V shed 7 bases, J shed 9 bases, and the junction held 16 bases outside the gene matches. In DNA form, the CDR3 reads TGTGCCAGCACGAGGACAGGGGAAAGCGTTGCGGGGCAGTACTTC. Protein product: CASTRTGESVAGQYF.

This clonotype has at least ten counts. The V and J genes are TRBV15 and TRBJ2-5; TRBD2 agrees at 13 bases. CDR3 length: 16 residues. The trim removed 5 bases at V and 3 bases at J, leaving 6 bases unmatched. Looked up from germline, CDR1 is LNHNV and CDR2 is YYDKDF (reference sequence). The CDR3 nucleotides read TGTGCCACCAGCCCCCGGACTAGCGGGAGTGAAGAGACCCAGTACTTC. Amino acid sequence: CATSPRTSGSEETQYF.

The V and J genes are TRBV15 and TRBJ2-5; TRBD2 aligns across 11 bases. The ends lost 6 bases at V and 4 bases at J; junction bases unmatched: 4. The CDR3 covers 14 residues. Germline-derived CDR1 and CDR2 are LNHNV and YYDKDF (reference sequence). CDR3 nucleotides: TGTGCCACCAGTATTGGACTAGCGGGAGAGACCCAGTACTTC. Its translation: CATSIGLAGETQYF.

The genes are TRBV6-1 and TRBJ2-7, with D possibly matching TRBD1 (7 bases). The V and J ends lost 7 bases and 4 bases respectively, with 14 bases between them. This CDR3 has 13 residues. From germline, CDR1 is MNHNS and CDR2 SASEGT. In nucleotides, the CDR3 is TGTGCCAGCAAAACGACAGGGAGGTACGAGCAGTACTTC. Its translation is CASKTTGRYEQYF.